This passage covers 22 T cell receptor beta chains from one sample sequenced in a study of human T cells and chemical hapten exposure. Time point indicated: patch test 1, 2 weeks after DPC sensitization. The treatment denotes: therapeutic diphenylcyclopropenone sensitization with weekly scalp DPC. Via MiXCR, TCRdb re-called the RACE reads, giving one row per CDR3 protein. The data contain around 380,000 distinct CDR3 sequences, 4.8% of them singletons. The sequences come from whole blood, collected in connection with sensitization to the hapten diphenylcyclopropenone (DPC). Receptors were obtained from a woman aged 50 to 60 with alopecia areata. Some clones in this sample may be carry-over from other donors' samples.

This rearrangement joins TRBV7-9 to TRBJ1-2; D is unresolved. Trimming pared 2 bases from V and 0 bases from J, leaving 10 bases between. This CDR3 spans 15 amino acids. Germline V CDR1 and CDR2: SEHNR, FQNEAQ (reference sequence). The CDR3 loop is CASSLLGTANYGYTF. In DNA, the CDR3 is TGTGCCAGCAGCTTACTGGGAACAGCTAACTATGGCTACACCTTC.

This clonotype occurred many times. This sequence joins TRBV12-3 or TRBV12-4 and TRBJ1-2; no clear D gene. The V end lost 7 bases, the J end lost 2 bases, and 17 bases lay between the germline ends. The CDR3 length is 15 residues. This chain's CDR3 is CASTLQREKNYGYTF. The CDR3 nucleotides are TGTGCCAGCACCCTGCAAAGGGAGAAAAACTATGGCTACACCTTC.

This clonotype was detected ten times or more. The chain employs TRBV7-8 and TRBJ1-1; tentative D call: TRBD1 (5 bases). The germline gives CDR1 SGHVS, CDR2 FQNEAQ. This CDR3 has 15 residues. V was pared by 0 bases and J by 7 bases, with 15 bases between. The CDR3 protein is CASSLAFGGIDEAFF. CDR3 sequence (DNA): TGTGCCAGCAGCTTAGCATTCGGGGGAATCGATGAAGCTTTCTTT.

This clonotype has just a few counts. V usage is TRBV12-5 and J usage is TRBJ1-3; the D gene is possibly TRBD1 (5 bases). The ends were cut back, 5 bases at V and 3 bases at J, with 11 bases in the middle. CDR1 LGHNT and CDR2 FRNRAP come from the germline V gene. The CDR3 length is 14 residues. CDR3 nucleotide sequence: TGTGCTAGTGGTCCGGGACCGATTGGAAACACCATATATTTT. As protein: CASGPGPIGNTIYF.

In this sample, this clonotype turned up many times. The CDR3 coding sequence is TGCGCCAGCAGCGGGACCGGGGCTGAAGCTTTCTTT. Translation gives CASSGTGAEAFF. The gene calls are TRBV5-1 and TRBJ1-1; D perhaps matches TRBD1 (5 bases). The CDR3 has 12 amino acids. Trimming stripped 4 bases from V and 6 bases from J, with 10 bases between. Germline-derived CDR1 and CDR2 are SGHRS and YFSETQ.

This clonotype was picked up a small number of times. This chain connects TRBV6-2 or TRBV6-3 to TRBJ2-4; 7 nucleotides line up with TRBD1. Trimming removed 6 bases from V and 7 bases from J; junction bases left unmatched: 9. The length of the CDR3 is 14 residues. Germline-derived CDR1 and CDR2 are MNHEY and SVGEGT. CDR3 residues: CASRLTGKGNIQYF. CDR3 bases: TGTGCCAGCAGATTGACAGGGAAGGGGAACATTCAGTACTTC.

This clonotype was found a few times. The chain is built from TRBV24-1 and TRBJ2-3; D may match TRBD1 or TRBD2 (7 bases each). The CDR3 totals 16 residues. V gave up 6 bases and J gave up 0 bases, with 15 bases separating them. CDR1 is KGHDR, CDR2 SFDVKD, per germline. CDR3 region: CATSQGGGSSTDTQYF. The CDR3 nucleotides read TGTGCCACCAGTCAGGGGGGGGGTTCTAGCACAGATACGCAGTATTTT.

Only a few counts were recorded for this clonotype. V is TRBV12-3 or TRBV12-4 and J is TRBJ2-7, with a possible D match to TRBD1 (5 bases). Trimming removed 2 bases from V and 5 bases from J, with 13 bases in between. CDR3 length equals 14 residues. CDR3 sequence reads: CASSLLAGKNEQYF. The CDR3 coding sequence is TGTGCCAGCAGTTTACTCGCAGGGAAAAACGAGCAGTACTTC.

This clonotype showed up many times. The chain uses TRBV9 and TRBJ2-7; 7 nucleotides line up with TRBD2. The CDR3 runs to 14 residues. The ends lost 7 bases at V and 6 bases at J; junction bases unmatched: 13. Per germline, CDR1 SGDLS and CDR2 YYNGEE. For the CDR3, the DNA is TGTGCCAGCTCCGGTGGCGGGAGCGGGCTCGAGCAGTACTTC. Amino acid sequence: CASSGGGSGLEQYF. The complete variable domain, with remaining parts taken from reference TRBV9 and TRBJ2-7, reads DSGVTQTPKHLITATGQRVTLRCSPRSGDLSVYWYQQSLDQGLQFLIQYYNGEERAKGNILERFSAQQFPDLHSELNLSSLELGDSALYFCASSGGGSGLEQYFGPGTRLTVT.

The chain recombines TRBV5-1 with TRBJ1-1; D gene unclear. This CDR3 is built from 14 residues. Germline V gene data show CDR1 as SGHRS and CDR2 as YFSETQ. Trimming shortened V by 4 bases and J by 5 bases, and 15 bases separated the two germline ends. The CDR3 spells CASSPGYVGTEAFF. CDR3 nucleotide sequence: TGCGCCAGCAGCCCTGGCTATGTTGGGACTGAAGCTTTCTTT.

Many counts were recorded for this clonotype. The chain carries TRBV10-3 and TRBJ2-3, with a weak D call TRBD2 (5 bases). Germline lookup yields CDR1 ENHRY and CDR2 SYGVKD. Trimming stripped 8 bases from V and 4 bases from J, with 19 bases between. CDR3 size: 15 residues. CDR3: CAIPLRGFFADTQYF. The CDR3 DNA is TGTGCCATCCCCCTCAGAGGGTTCTTCGCAGATACGCAGTATTTT.

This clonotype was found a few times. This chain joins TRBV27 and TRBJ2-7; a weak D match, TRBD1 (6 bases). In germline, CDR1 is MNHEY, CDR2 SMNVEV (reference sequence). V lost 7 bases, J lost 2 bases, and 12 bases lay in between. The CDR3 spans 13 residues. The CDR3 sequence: CASTGGQTYEQYF. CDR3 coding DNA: TGTGCCAGCACCGGCGGACAGACCTACGAGCAGTACTTC.

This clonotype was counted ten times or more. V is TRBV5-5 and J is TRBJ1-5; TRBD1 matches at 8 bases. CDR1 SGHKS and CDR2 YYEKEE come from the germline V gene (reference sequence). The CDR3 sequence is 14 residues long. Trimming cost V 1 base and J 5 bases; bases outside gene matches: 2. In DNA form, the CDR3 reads TGTGCCAGCAGCTTGAAGACAGGGGATCAGCCCCAGCATTTT. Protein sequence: CASSLKTGDQPQHF.

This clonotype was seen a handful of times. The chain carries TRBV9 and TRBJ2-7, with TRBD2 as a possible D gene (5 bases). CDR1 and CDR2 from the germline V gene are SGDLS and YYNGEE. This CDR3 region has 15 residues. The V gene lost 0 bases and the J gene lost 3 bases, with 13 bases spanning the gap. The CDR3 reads CASSVGIHEGYEQYF. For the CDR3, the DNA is TGTGCCAGCAGCGTAGGCATCCATGAGGGCTACGAGCAGTACTTC.

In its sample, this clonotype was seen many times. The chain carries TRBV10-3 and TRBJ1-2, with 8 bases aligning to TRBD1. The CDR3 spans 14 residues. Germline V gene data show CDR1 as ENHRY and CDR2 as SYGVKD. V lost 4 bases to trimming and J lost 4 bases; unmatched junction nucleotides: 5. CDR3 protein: CAISAQGAGYGYTF. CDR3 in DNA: TGTGCCATCAGTGCTCAGGGGGCTGGCTATGGCTACACCTTC.

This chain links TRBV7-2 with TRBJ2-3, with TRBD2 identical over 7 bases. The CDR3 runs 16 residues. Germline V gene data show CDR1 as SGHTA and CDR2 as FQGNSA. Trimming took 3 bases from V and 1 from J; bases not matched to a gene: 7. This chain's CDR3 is CASSFGGGSGTDTQYF. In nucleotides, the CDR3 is TGTGCCAGCAGCTTTGGGGGGGGTAGCGGCACAGATACGCAGTATTTT.

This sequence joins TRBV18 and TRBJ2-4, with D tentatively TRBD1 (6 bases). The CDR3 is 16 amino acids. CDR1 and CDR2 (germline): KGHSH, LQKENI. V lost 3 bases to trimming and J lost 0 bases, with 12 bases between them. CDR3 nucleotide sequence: TGTGCCAGCTCACCGAGGGACACGATAGCCAAAAACATTCAGTACTTC. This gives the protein CASSPRDTIAKNIQYF.

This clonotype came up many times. In nucleotides, the CDR3 is TGCAGTGCTAGAGATCCCAGGGGGCGAGATACGCAGTATTTT. Protein: CSARDPRGRDTQYF. The chain links TRBV20-1 to TRBJ2-3; 8 bases fit TRBD1. The CDR3 is 14 amino acids. From germline, CDR1 is DFQATT and CDR2 SNEGSKA (reference sequence). Trimming cost V 0 bases and J 5 bases; bases outside gene matches: 4.

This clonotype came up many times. The CDR3 sequence is CSALRTGGTEAFF. CDR3 in DNA: TGCAGTGCCCTAAGGACAGGGGGCACTGAAGCTTTCTTT. The V gene is TRBV20-1, the J gene TRBJ1-1, with TRBD1 identical over 10 bases. The CDR3 has 13 residues. The ends lost 6 bases at V and 4 bases at J; junction bases unmatched: 5. Germline CDR1 reads DFQATT; CDR2 reads SNEGSKA (reference sequence).

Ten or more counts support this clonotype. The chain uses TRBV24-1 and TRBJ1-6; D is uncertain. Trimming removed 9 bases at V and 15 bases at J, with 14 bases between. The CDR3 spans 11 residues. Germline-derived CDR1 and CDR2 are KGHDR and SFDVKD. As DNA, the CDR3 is TGTGCCACCCTCCCCTCCGCAGACCTCCACTTT. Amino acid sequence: CATLPSADLHF.

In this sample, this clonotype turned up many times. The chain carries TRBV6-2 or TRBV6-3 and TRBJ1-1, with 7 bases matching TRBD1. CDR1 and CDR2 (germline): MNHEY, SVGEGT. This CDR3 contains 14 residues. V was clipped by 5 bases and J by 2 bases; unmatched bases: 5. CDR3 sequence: CASSHRGANTEAFF. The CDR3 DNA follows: TGTGCCAGCAGTCACAGGGGTGCAAACACTGAAGCTTTCTTT.

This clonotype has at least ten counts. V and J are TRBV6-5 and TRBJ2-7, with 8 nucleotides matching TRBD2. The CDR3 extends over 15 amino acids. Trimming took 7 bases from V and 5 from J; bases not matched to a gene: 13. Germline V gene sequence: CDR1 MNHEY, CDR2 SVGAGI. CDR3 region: CASTTRGGPGDEQYF. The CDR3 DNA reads TGTGCCAGCACTACCCGCGGGGGGCCGGGCGACGAGCAGTACTTC.